A single sample is the source of the 19 T cell receptor beta chains below, sequenced in a study of T cell repertoires in aging, cancer and after chemotherapy. Multiplex touch-down PCR with TRB-A/B primers amplified rearranged V-D-J TRB sequences. In TCRdb, the multiplex PCR reads were re-called with MiXCR into one record per CDR3 protein. Among around 4,000 distinct CDR3 sequences listed, approximately 32% were seen once. Amplification of TCR beta used genomic DNA extracted from peripheral blood. What was sequenced was blood. The receptors here all came from a human donor with a solid tumor.

This sequence joins TRBV19 and TRBJ1-2; D perhaps matches TRBD1 (5 bases). Germline values: CDR1 LNHDA, CDR2 SQIVND (reference sequence). V lost 4 bases to trimming and J lost 3 bases, with 12 bases between them. The CDR3 runs 14 residues. The CDR3 bases are TGTGCCAGTAGTACAGGGAGCGGAGACTATGGCTACACCTTC. It encodes CASSTGSGDYGYTF.

Note on this clonotype: A much more abundant neighbour one base away suggests this may be a read error. This rearrangement joins TRBV29-1 to TRBJ2-5; TRBD2 matches at 8 bases. The CDR3 is made up of 16 amino acids. The germline gives CDR1 SQVTM, CDR2 ANQGSEA. Trimming took 0 bases from V and 7 from J; bases not matched to a gene: 13. CDR3 sequence: CSVEDRGSGILGTQYF. The CDR3 DNA reads as TGCAGCGTTGAAGATCGGGGTAGCGGGATATTGGGGACCCAGTACTTC.

The chain couples TRBV5-1 to TRBJ2-2, with 11 bases lining up with TRBD2. Germline CDR1 is SGHRS and CDR2 is YFSETQ. There are 16 residues in the CDR3. With V trimmed by 4 bases and J by 5 bases, 7 bases remained unmatched. The CDR3 here is CASSLTSGRGTGELFF. DNA for the CDR3: TGCGCCAGCAGCCTTACTAGCGGGAGAGGGACCGGGGAGCTGTTTTTT.

By proportion, this clonotype is medium-sized. The chain carries TRBV19 and TRBJ2-7; TRBD2 matches at 9 bases. CDR3 length: 16 residues. CDR1 and CDR2 (germline): LNHDA, SQIVND (reference sequence). V dropped 3 bases and J dropped 2; count of bases not matched to a gene: 8. The CDR3 is CASSIRRLAVPYEQYF. The DNA for the CDR3 is TGTGCCAGTAGTATTCGCCGACTAGCGGTACCCTACGAGCAGTACTTC.

This clonotype was recorded a few times. The chain has TRBV19 and TRBJ2-2; 13 bases fit TRBD2. Germline CDR1 reads LNHDA; CDR2 reads SQIVND (reference sequence). V shed 9 bases and J 0 bases; nucleotides not matched to a gene: 13. CDR3 length equals 19 residues. Written as DNA, the CDR3 is TGTGCCAGCTGTCGGACTAGCGGGAGTTTAATGGCGAACACCGGGGAGCTGTTTTTT. Translation gives CASCRTSGSLMANTGELFF.

This sequence joins TRBV11-2 and TRBJ2-5; no clear D gene. This CDR3 has 13 amino acids. The germline V gene encodes CDR1 SGHAT and CDR2 FQNNGV. The V end was cut by 0 bases, the J end by 4 bases, with 6 bases between. The chain's CDR3 is CASSLDWTETQYF. In DNA, the CDR3 is TGTGCCAGCAGCTTAGATTGGACAGAGACCCAGTACTTC.

V is TRBV6-5 and J is TRBJ1-2; D not resolved. CDR3 size: 13 residues. In germline, CDR1 is MNHEY, CDR2 SVGAGI. Trimming took 6 bases from V and 2 from J, leaving 10 bases between them. The CDR3 DNA reads as TGTGCCAGCAGCCGGGGAACAAACTATGGCTACACCTTC. This gives the protein CASSRGTNYGYTF.

This clonotype has a handful of counts. The CDR3 is CASSLAAGAGNTEAFF. The CDR3 DNA sequence: TGTGCCAGCAGCTTAGCGGCAGGGGCGGGGAACACTGAAGCTTTCTTT. V and J are TRBV11-1 and TRBJ1-1, with TRBD1 as a possible D gene (6 bases). CDR1 is SGHAT, CDR2 FQDESV, per germline (reference sequence). With 0 bases removed from V and 1 base from J, the gap between germline ends came to 12 bases. The CDR3 loop spans 16 amino acids.

By frequency in the sample, this clonotype is large. The gene calls are TRBV29-1 and TRBJ2-3, with no clear D. The CDR3 is 11 residues long. V gave up 2 bases and J gave up 6 bases, with 6 bases separating them. Germline V CDR1 and CDR2: SQVTM, ANQGSEA. The CDR3 region is CSVELTDTQYF. The CDR3 bases are TGCAGCGTTGAACTAACGGATACGCAGTATTTT.

The table lists this clonotype with a few counts. The chain has TRBV7-9 and TRBJ1-1; unclear D gene. Trimming shortened V by 6 bases and J by 1 base, and 9 bases separated the two germline ends. This CDR3 spans 13 amino acids. CDR1 and CDR2 (germline): SEHNR, FQNEAQ (reference sequence). The CDR3: CASSVTPNTEAFF. CDR3 DNA: TGTGCCAGCAGTGTTACACCGAACACTGAAGCTTTCTTT.

CDR3 in amino acids: CATGQGGEQYF. In DNA, the CDR3 is TGTGCCACCGGACAGGGCGGCGAGCAGTACTTC. This chain joins TRBV10-3 and TRBJ2-7, with 8 positions matching TRBD1. The J segment lost 6 bases and the V segment lost 10 bases, leaving 5 bases of the junction unmatched. The CDR3 has 11 amino acids. Per the germline V gene, CDR1 is ENHRY and CDR2 is SYGVKD.

CDR3 protein: CSARNLGGLSYNEQFF. The CDR3 coding sequence is TGCAGTGCTAGGAACTTGGGTGGCCTCTCCTACAATGAGCAGTTCTTC. The chain has TRBV20-1 and TRBJ2-1; D not resolved. The V end lost 3 bases, the J end lost 0 bases, and 15 bases lay between the germline ends. This CDR3 is built from 16 residues. The germline V gene encodes CDR1 DFQATT and CDR2 SNEGSKA (reference sequence).

The chain combines TRBV6-4 with TRBJ2-2, with unresolved D. CDR3 length: 14 residues. V lost 0 bases and J lost 5, with 7 bases in between. The germline V gene encodes CDR1 MRHNA and CDR2 SNTAGT. The CDR3 is CASSDSSETGELFF. The CDR3 nucleotides are TGTGCCAGCAGTGACTCGAGTGAGACCGGGGAGCTGTTTTTT.

This clonotype has only a few counts. The chain joins TRBV4-2 to TRBJ2-5; D unresolved. The germline gives CDR1 LGHNA, CDR2 YNFKEQ. This CDR3 comprises 13 residues. V dropped 0 bases and J dropped 4 bases, with 6 bases sitting between them. The CDR3 DNA reads TGTGCCAGCAGCCAAGATGACCTAGAGACCCAGTACTTC. It codes for CASSQDDLETQYF.

In its sample, this clonotype was seen once. This chain connects TRBV12-3 or TRBV12-4 to TRBJ1-2, with D uncertain. There are 13 residues in the CDR3. Trimming shortened V by 2 bases and J by 4 bases, and 8 bases separated the two germline ends. CDR3 amino acids: CASSLRTLYGYTF. The CDR3, as DNA: TGTGCCAGCAGTTTAAGAACCCTCTATGGCTACACCTTC.

Sample share makes this clonotype medium-sized. The genes are TRBV11-1 and TRBJ2-1; 14 nucleotides line up with TRBD2. CDR3 length: 16 amino acids. Germline lookup yields CDR1 SGHAT and CDR2 FQDESV (reference sequence). V trimming: 5 bases; J trimming: 7 bases; junction bases outside the gene matches: 7. The CDR3 sequence is CASSKRLAGGFNEQFF. The CDR3 DNA sequence: TGTGCCAGCAGCAAGAGACTAGCGGGAGGGTTTAATGAGCAGTTCTTC.

This rearrangement joins TRBV19 to TRBJ2-1, with 7 bases fitting TRBD2. Germline CDR1 reads LNHDA; CDR2 reads SQIVND (reference sequence). The CDR3 covers 14 residues. The V and J ends lost 6 bases and 2 bases, in that order; junction bases with no gene match: 4. The CDR3 DNA reads TGTGCCAGTAGGGCGGGAGCGACCTACAATGAGCAGTTCTTC. Translation: CASRAGATYNEQFF.

The chain links TRBV20-1 to TRBJ2-1; 9 nucleotides line up with TRBD1. This CDR3 comprises 17 residues. Per germline, CDR1 DFQATT and CDR2 SNEGSKA (reference sequence). Trimming cost V 1 base and J 6 bases; bases outside gene matches: 13. CDR3 in DNA: TGCAGTGCTAGAGTTGGGCCGGGGACAGGGTACAGCAATGAGCAGTTCTTC. Amino acid sequence: CSARVGPGTGYSNEQFF.

This chain uses TRBV7-2 with TRBJ2-1; TRBD2 agrees at 8 bases. This CDR3 has 17 amino acids. With V trimmed by 1 base and J by 4 bases, 9 bases remained unmatched. Germline V gene data show CDR1 as SGHTA and CDR2 as FQGNSA. The CDR3 nucleotides read TGTGCCAGCAGCTTAGATCCCCCGGGAGGGGGATACAATGAGCAGTTCTTC. Its translation is CASSLDPPGGGYNEQFF.